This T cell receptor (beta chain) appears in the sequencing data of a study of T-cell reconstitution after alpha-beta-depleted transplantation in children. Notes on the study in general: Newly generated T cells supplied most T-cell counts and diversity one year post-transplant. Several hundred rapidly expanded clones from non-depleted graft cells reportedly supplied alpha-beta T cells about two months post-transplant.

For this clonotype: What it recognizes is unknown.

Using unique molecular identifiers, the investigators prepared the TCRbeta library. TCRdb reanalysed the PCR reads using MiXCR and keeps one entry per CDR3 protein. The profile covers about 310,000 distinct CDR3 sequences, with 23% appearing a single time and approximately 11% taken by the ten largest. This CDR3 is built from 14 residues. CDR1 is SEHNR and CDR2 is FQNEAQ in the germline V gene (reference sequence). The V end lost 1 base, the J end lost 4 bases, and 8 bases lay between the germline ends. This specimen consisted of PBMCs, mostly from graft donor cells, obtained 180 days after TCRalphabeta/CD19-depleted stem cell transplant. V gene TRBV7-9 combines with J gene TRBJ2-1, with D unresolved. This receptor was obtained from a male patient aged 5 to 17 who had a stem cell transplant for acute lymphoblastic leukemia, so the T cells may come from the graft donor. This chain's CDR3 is CASSLVGRYNEQFF. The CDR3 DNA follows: TGTGCCAGCAGCTTAGTTGGCAGATACAATGAGCAGTTCTTC.